The entry below gives a single TCR beta chain sequence along with its context. Vbeta (60) and Jbeta (13) primers were used in the PCR. Sequenced by immunoSEQ multiplex PCR; TCRdb stores in-frame clones only, minus some. The sample includes some 120,000 clones, around 80% of them seen just once. This record comes from a study of cytomegalovirus exposure and HLA in healthy donors. This CDR3 is 14 amino acids long. Looked up from germline, CDR1 is LGHNA and CDR2 is YSLEER. V lost 4 bases to trimming and J lost 4 bases, with 14 bases between them. The chain joins TRBV4-3 to TRBJ2-7, with D perhaps TRBD1 (5 bases). The receptor's source is a man aged 50-60 years in good health and CMV-seronegative. The sequenced material came from PBMCs. The CDR3 DNA is TGCGCCAGCAGCCTAGACAGAGGTCCGTACGAGCAGTACTTC. Translating it yields CASSLDRGPYEQYF.